Following are 26 T cell receptor beta chains from one sample sequenced in a study of shared T cell receptors in the human thymus. Data came from immunoSEQ multiplex PCR; TCRdb stores just in-frame clones and leaves some out. Of hundreds of thousands of clones detected, approximately 95% appear once; the ten largest clones hold around 0.018%. The specimen was thymocytes. These receptors were obtained from a human donor.

The CDR3 here is CASSLEKDRTYEQYF. The CDR3 coding sequence is TGTGCCAGCAGCTTAGAAAAGGACAGAACCTACGAGCAGTACTTC. The chain is built from TRBV7-2 and TRBJ2-7; D is perhaps TRBD1 (6 bases). Germline V lookup: CDR1 SGHTA, CDR2 FQGNSA. With 1 base removed from V and 2 bases from J, the gap between germline ends came to 12 bases. This CDR3 contains 15 residues.

This clone was found a few times. The V and J genes are TRBV7-2 and TRBJ2-4, with D possibly being TRBD1 or TRBD2 (5 bases each). V dropped 2 bases and J dropped 4 bases, with 18 bases sitting between them. Looked up from germline, CDR1 is SGHTA and CDR2 is FQGNSA. The CDR3 runs to 17 residues. CDR3 DNA sequence: TGTGCCAGCAGCTTAACCCCGGGACGCCTCAGGAAAAACATTCAGTACTTC. Protein: CASSLTPGRLRKNIQYF. Looking up the rest from reference TRBV7-2 and TRBJ2-4 gives the full variable domain: GAGVSQSPSNKVTEKGKDVELRCDPISGHTALYWYRQSLGQGLEFLIYFQGNSAPDKSGLPSDRFSAERTGGSVSTLTIQRTQQEDSAVYLCASSLTPGRLRKNIQYFGAGTRLSVL.

The chain is built from TRBV9 and TRBJ2-5; no definite D call. The CDR3 loop spans 15 amino acids. Germline-derived CDR1 and CDR2 are SGDLS and YYNGEE. V was trimmed by 2 bases and J by 2 bases, leaving 13 bases between them. The CDR3 bases are TGTGCCAGCAGCGTCCGACTTCACCCTCAAGAGACCCAGTACTTC. This codes for CASSVRLHPQETQYF.

The CDR3 spells CASSLAMGTGGGTGELFF. The DNA for the CDR3 is TGTGCCAGCAGCTTAGCAATGGGGACAGGGGGAGGGACCGGGGAGCTGTTTTTT. The chain combines TRBV7-2 with TRBJ2-2; 11 bases agree with TRBD1. The CDR3 is 18 residues long. Losses at the gene ends were 0 bases for V and 5 bases for J; bases not matched to a gene: 8. Germline CDR1 is SGHTA and CDR2 is FQGNSA.

The J gene is TRBJ2-1, the V gene TRBV29-1; 10 bases agree with TRBD2. Germline V gene lookup returns CDR1 SQVTM and CDR2 ANQGSEA. CDR3 size: 17 residues. V lost 1 base, J lost 2 bases, and 8 bases stayed unmatched. The CDR3 DNA reads as TGCAGCGTTGAAGGTCGGCCTAGCGGGAGACCCTACAATGAGCAGTTCTTC. It specifies CSVEGRPSGRPYNEQFF.

V is TRBV5-4 and J is TRBJ1-2; 9 positions match TRBD1. Trimming took 4 bases from V and 2 from J; bases not matched to a gene: 18. The CDR3 has 19 residues. Germline CDR1 SGHNT, CDR2 YYREEE (reference sequence). The CDR3 loop reads CASSRGLQGAVTSNYGYTF. CDR3 bases: TGTGCCAGCAGCCGCGGATTACAGGGGGCCGTAACCTCGAACTATGGCTACACCTTC.

The V call is TRBV11-1, the J call TRBJ1-2, with TRBD1 identical over 7 bases. CDR1 and CDR2 from the germline V gene are SGHAT and FQDESV (reference sequence). The CDR3 extends over 17 amino acids. Unmatched junction bases numbered 17, after V lost 5 bases and J lost 5 bases. CDR3 sequence: CASSLGQPSFPRYGYTF. CDR3 DNA sequence: TGTGCCAGCAGCCTGGGACAGCCTTCCTTTCCGCGGTATGGCTACACCTTC.

This chain connects TRBV4-2 to TRBJ2-3; TRBD2 matches 11 bases. Looked up from germline, CDR1 is LGHNA and CDR2 is YNFKEQ. This CDR3 has 22 residues. Trimming cost V 4 bases and J 2 bases; bases outside gene matches: 23. The CDR3 region is CASSRGQGEDLSSGRTTDTQYF. CDR3 DNA: TGTGCCAGCAGCCGGGGTCAGGGGGAGGATCTTTCTAGCGGGAGGACCACAGATACGCAGTATTTT.

The chain couples TRBV15 to TRBJ1-1; 7 nucleotides match TRBD1. The CDR3 covers 15 residues. After removal of 5 bases from V and 4 bases from J, the junction contained 10 bases not matched to a gene. Germline CDR1 LNHNV, CDR2 YYDKDF (reference sequence). CDR3 residues: CATSQNRGGATEAFF. Here the CDR3 DNA reads TGTGCCACCAGCCAAAACAGGGGAGGGGCCACTGAAGCTTTCTTT.

This chain connects TRBV7-9 to TRBJ2-5, with D possibly being TRBD1 or TRBD2 (5 bases each). V gave up 5 bases and J gave up 6 bases, with 19 bases separating them. This CDR3 is 15 amino acids long. Germline V CDR1 and CDR2: SEHNR, FQNEAQ (reference sequence). The CDR3 DNA is TGTGCCAGCAGCCCGAACGGGCAGGGAGTGAAGACCCAGTACTTC. Translation gives CASSPNGQGVKTQYF.

The V and J genes are TRBV7-9 and TRBJ2-3; a possible D gene is TRBD2 (6 bases). V lost 0 bases and J lost 6, with 16 bases in between. This CDR3 spans 16 amino acids. Looked up from germline, CDR1 is SEHNR and CDR2 is FQNEAQ (reference sequence). This chain's CDR3 is CASSLASPGAPDTQYF. The CDR3 bases are TGTGCCAGCAGCTTAGCGTCCCCGGGAGCCCCGGATACGCAGTATTTT.

This chain links TRBV27 with TRBJ2-7; a weak D match, TRBD1 (5 bases). Germline-derived CDR1 and CDR2 are MNHEY and SMNVEV (reference sequence). With 9 bases removed from V and 1 base from J, the gap between germline ends came to 19 bases. This CDR3 has 15 amino acids. Here the CDR3 DNA reads TGTGCCAGTAGTCCCACAGCTCCAGGGTCCTACGAGCAGTACTTC. Its protein product is CASSPTAPGSYEQYF.

This chain joins TRBV6-1 and TRBJ1-5; D is undetermined. CDR3 size: 13 residues. The germline gives CDR1 MNHNS, CDR2 SASEGT. Trimming removed 0 bases from V and 7 bases from J, with 7 bases in between. CDR3 in amino acids: CASSEAPPQPQHF. The CDR3, as DNA: TGTGCCAGCAGTGAAGCCCCCCCCCAGCCCCAGCATTTT.

This clone was counted once. The chain is built from TRBV7-2 and TRBJ2-7, with 9 bases identical to TRBD1. The CDR3 is made up of 14 amino acids. Germline CDR1 and CDR2: SGHTA and FQGNSA. Trimming removed 8 bases from V and 3 bases from J; junction bases left unmatched: 8. As DNA, the CDR3 is TGTGCCAGCCTCGGGACAGGGAGATTCTACGAGCAGTACTTC. Translation: CASLGTGRFYEQYF. The whole variable domain, remainder taken from reference TRBV7-2 and TRBJ2-7, is GAGVSQSPSNKVTEKGKDVELRCDPISGHTALYWYRQSLGQGLEFLIYFQGNSAPDKSGLPSDRFSAERTGGSVSTLTIQRTQQEDSAVYLCASLGTGRFYEQYFGPGTRLTVT.

V is TRBV27 and J is TRBJ2-7, with D perhaps TRBD1 (6 bases). V was pared by 5 bases and J by 1 base, with 12 bases between. Germline V gene lookup returns CDR1 MNHEY and CDR2 SMNVEV (reference sequence). CDR3 length equals 14 residues. The CDR3 DNA sequence: TGTGCCAGCAGTCCTGGACAGCCTTCCTACGAGCAGTACTTC. Translated, it gives CASSPGQPSYEQYF.

This chain links TRBV6-4 with TRBJ2-3; D unclear. This CDR3 comprises 15 residues. Germline V gene lookup returns CDR1 MRHNA and CDR2 SNTAGT. The V end lost 6 bases, the J end lost 0 bases, and 13 bases lay between the germline ends. CDR3 region: CASSEGITSTDTQYF. The CDR3, as DNA: TGTGCCAGCAGCGAAGGCATAACTAGCACAGATACGCAGTATTTT.

The chain recombines TRBV2 with TRBJ1-1, with D possibly being TRBD1 (5 bases). The CDR3 is made up of 11 amino acids. From germline, CDR1 is SNHLY and CDR2 FYNNEI. V lost 6 bases and J 8 bases, leaving 10 bases between the germline ends. CDR3 sequence reads: CASRRTTEAFF. Here the CDR3 DNA reads TGTGCCAGCAGGAGGACAACCGAAGCTTTCTTT.

The chain recombines TRBV27 with TRBJ1-1; a possible D gene is TRBD1 (5 bases). Germline CDR1 and CDR2: MNHEY and SMNVEV (reference sequence). This CDR3 spans 15 amino acids. Trimming took 6 bases from V and 6 from J, leaving 20 bases between them. The CDR3 region is CASRPTGRDCAEAFF. The CDR3 DNA sequence: TGTGCCAGCAGACCGACCGGCAGGGATTGCGCTGAAGCTTTCTTT.

The V and J genes are TRBV19 and TRBJ1-1, with D unresolved. The CDR3 contains 13 residues. In germline, CDR1 is LNHDA, CDR2 SQIVND (reference sequence). V was cut by 6 bases and J by 3 bases, with 11 bases left in between. The CDR3 region has the DNA TGTGCCAGTAGCCTTCGACGGGACACTGAAGCTTTCTTT. Residues: CASSLRRDTEAFF.

The V gene is TRBV14, the J gene TRBJ1-3, with a weak D call TRBD1 (6 bases). The CDR3 has 17 amino acids. Germline CDR1 is SGHDN and CDR2 is FVKESK. V was trimmed by 4 bases and J by 4 bases, leaving 20 bases between them. CDR3: CASSLDVRGGRGNTIYF. The CDR3 DNA follows: TGTGCCAGCAGCCTCGACGTCAGGGGCGGGAGAGGAAACACCATATATTTT.

The chain combines TRBV23-1 with TRBJ1-2; D might be TRBD1 (5 bases). TRBV23-1 belongs to the ORF category, with a function that is uncertain. V dropped 0 bases and J dropped 8 bases, with 10 bases sitting between them. The CDR3 is made up of 13 amino acids. The CDR3 protein is CASSQSQGCGYTF. The CDR3 DNA reads TGCGCCAGCAGTCAATCCCAGGGTTGCGGCTACACCTTC.

As for this clone: Within the sample, other DNA sequences also encode this same CDR3. V gene TRBV7-9 combines with J gene TRBJ2-5, with D possibly matching TRBD2 (7 bases). CDR3 length equals 16 residues. Germline V gene sequence: CDR1 SEHNR, CDR2 FQNEAQ (reference sequence). With 5 bases removed from V and 5 bases from J, the gap between germline ends came to 21 bases. CDR3 bases: TGTGCCAGCAGCCCTGGGGTGGTGGGGGGGCGGGAGACCCAGTACTTC. This translates into CASSPGVVGGRETQYF.

The rearrangement uses TRBV5-1 and TRBJ2-7, with 8 bases matching TRBD1. This CDR3 comprises 13 residues. The germline gives CDR1 SGHRS, CDR2 YFSETQ. The V gene end was trimmed by 7 bases and the J gene end by 2 bases; junction bases not matched to a gene: 5. DNA for the CDR3: TGCGCCAGCGCCTGGGACAGGACCTACGAGCAGTACTTC. Translated: CASAWDRTYEQYF. The full variable domain, rest sourced from reference TRBV5-1 and TRBJ2-7, is KAGVTQTPRYLIKTRGQQVTLSCSPISGHRSVSWYQQTPGQGLQFLFEYFSETQRNKGNFPGRFSGRQFSNSRSEMNVSTLELGDSALYLCASAWDRTYEQYFGPGTRLTVT.

The rearrangement joins TRBV27 to TRBJ2-1; 10 nucleotides agree with TRBD2. CDR1 and CDR2 from the germline V gene are MNHEY and SMNVEV (reference sequence). The CDR3 runs 17 residues. Trimming at V came to 3 bases and at J to 4 bases, leaving 9 bases not matched to a gene. This CDR3 reads CASSFTRTSGLYNEQFF. The CDR3 DNA reads as TGTGCCAGCAGTTTTACCCGGACTAGCGGACTATACAATGAGCAGTTCTTC.

CDR3 nucleotides: TGTGCCAGCAGTTTACTTACATACAGGGGCCTAGCGCCGTTCTACGAGCAGTACTTC. Its translation: CASSLLTYRGLAPFYEQYF. This chain links TRBV28 with TRBJ2-7, with D perhaps TRBD1 (7 bases). The CDR3 runs to 19 residues. Germline-derived CDR1 and CDR2 are MDHEN and SYDVKM. Trimming stripped 2 bases from V and 3 bases from J, with 26 bases between.

The chain joins TRBV2 to TRBJ1-1; the match to TRBD1 covers 10 bases. V dropped 1 base and J dropped 11; count of bases not matched to a gene: 7. The germline V gene encodes CDR1 SNHLY and CDR2 FYNNEI. The CDR3 covers 14 residues. As DNA, the CDR3 is TGTGCCAGCAGTGAAGGACAGGGGGCGATGGGGGCTTTCTTT. Its protein is CASSEGQGAMGAFF.